This T cell receptor (beta chain) was identified during a study of T-cell memory formation after mild COVID-19 listed by TCRdb under 2021. In terms of the full investigation: TCR sequence clusters from the two donors were largely donor specific. Two young, previously healthy adult volunteers, one female and one male, were included in the cohort. In a couple of donors, T-cell clones that expanded and contracted after mild COVID-19 were followed by sequencing TCRalpha and TCRbeta repertoires longitudinally.

Sequencing was carried out with an Illumina NovaSeq 6000. cDNA libraries for TCRalpha and TCRbeta were prepared by 5'RACE using constant-segment primers, with sample barcodes and unique molecular identifiers added. Trizol reagent was used to extract RNA from every sample. Library amplification was performed in two PCR steps, and a second sample barcode and Illumina TruSeq adapters were introduced in the second step. Sequencing of the libraries was done on an Illumina NovaSeq, producing 2 x 150 bp paired-end reads. The authors' analysis ran thus. Reads were demultiplexed and collapsed into UMI-guided consensus sequences with migec v1.2.7. Using mixcr v2.1.11, the UMI consensuses were aligned to TRA and TRB V and J templates and assembled into clonotypes. A clonotype was counted as expanded or contracted only when both edgeR and NoisET called the clonotype significant, with the noise models trained on biological replicates. edgeR calls used a false discovery rate-adjusted p below 0.01 and a log2 fold-change threshold of 1. As an exploratory analysis of dynamics, max-normalized trajectories of the 1000 most abundant clonotypes were examined by PCA with hierarchical clustering. The CD4 or CD8 phenotype of responding clones was assigned using the separately sequenced CD4+ and CD8+ repertoires. The public sequencing data were trimmed at Q25 with fastp and processed into clonotypes with MiXCR by TCRdb, which kept only in-frame beta chains. Rows merge per CDR3 protein into single entries with the most common DNA and genes. The V and J calls were not made by the authors but by TCRdb's processing. In this sample the table shows hundreds of thousands of distinct CDR3 sequences, 15% to 20% of which occur a single time. The top ten clones comprise approximately 20% of the sample.

Ficoll-Paque density gradient centrifugation was the method used to isolate PBMCs. This clonotype was detected many times. Which antigen it targets is not known. No quality values exist for individual bases; no much larger clone is one base distant. Overall results and qualifications from the work: Contracting CD4+ clones appeared mostly in the CM and EM memory subsets, whereas CD8+ clones were enriched in EMRA. Balanced CD4/CD8 phenotypes were observed for clones contracting from day 15 to 85, whereas a bias towards CD4+ was observed for a second wave of clones expanding from day 15 to 37. Only two mild cases were covered by the study, and larger cohorts that include severe cases with pre-infection samples were considered necessary. The second-wave clones that peaked on day 37 were not confirmed to be SARS-CoV-2 specific. Some responding clones were detected in pre-infection memory, which suggested that pre-existing cross-reactive memory T cells had joined the SARS-CoV-2 response.

Its CDR3 holds 11 amino acids, cysteine through phenylalanine. The only DNA kept is the CDR3, 33 bases in frame from the first base. V is shortened by 4 bases, J by 4 bases, and the region joining them spans 5 bases. The germline V gene sets CDR1 to SGHRS and CDR2 to YFSETQ. The clonotype comes from a man younger than 35 who had mild COVID-19 (a few samples of this study predate the infection). The sample titles of this study are shuffled in the database, so cell type and time point are left out; the donor was told from shared clones. The chain employs TRBV5-1 and TRBJ2-5; confidence is insufficient to name the D gene. The sequenced material came from PBMCs or a T cell subset sorted from them (not recorded which). CDR3 region: CASSQRETQYF. The DNA reads TGCGCCAGCAGCCAAAGAGAGACCCAGTACTTC.